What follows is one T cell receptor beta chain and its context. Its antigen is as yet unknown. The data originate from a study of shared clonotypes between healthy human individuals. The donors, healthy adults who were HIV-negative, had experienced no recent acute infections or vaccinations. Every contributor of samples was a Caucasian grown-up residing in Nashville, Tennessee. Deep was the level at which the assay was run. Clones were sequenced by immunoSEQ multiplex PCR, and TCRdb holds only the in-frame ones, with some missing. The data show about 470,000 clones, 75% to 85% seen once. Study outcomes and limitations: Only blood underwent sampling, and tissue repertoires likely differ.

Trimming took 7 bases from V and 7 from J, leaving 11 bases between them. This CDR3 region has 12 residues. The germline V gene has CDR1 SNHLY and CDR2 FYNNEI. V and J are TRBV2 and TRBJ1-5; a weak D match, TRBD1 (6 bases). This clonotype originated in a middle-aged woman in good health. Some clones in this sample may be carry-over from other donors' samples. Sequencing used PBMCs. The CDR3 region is CASTPGAQPQHF. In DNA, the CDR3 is TGTGCCAGCACTCCGGGGGCACAGCCCCAGCATTTT. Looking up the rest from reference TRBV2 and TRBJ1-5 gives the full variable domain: EPEVTQTPSHQVTQMGQEVILRCVPISNHLYFYWYRQILGQKVEFLVSFYNNEISEKSEIFDDQFSVERPDGSNFTLKIRSTKLEDSAMYFCASTPGAQPQHFGDGTRLSIL.